This is a list of T cell receptor beta chains from one sample in a study of human CD4 T cells and Enterobacteriaceae. This table comes from immunoSEQ multiplex PCR, and its TCRdb copy is limited to in-frame clones, with some not included. The sample has some 29,000 clones, approximately 80% seen once. Sequencing input: memory CD4+ T cells from blood. These receptors all come from a human donor in good health. CDR3s include the opening cysteine and the closing phenylalanine or tryptophan. The order of the fields is V gene, clone size, D gene, J gene, CDR3 DNA, CDR3 protein. D genes are given only for firm matches. Rows give clone size only sometimes, using once, few, many, or a class for an expanded clone.

TRBV19	once	TRBD1	TRBJ2-3	TGTGCCAGTAGTCTCTTCGGACAGGTTGGTTTAGATACGCAGTATTTT	CASSLFGQVGLDTQYF
TRBV7-3	few	TRBD1	TRBJ2-3	TGTGCCAGCTATAAGGGGACAGCAACAGATACGCAGTATTTT	CASYKGTATDTQYF
TRBV18	.	.	TRBJ1-5	TGTGCCAGCTCACCCAACGGTGGATCCCTGGGGAATCAGCCCCAGCATTTT	CASSPNGGSLGNQPQHF
TRBV7-2	once	TRBD1	TRBJ1-4	TGTGCCAGCAGTTCACAGGGGGCTAGAAATGAAAAACTGTTTTTT	CASSSQGARNEKLFF
TRBV7-3	.	TRBD2	TRBJ2-2	TGTGCCAGCAGGACGGGAGGGCACACCGGGGAGCTGTTTTTT	CASRTGGHTGELFF
TRBV6-5	.	TRBD1	TRBJ2-3	TGTGCCAGCAGCCGGAGGACAGGGGGCACAGATACGCAGTATTTT	CASSRRTGGTDTQYF
TRBV5-1	.	.	TRBJ1-4	TGCGCCAGCAGCGCAGGGATGACAGTAACTAATGAAAAACTGTTTTTT	CASSAGMTVTNEKLFF
TRBV10-3	once	.	TRBJ2-7	TGTGCCATCAGTGAGGGGCGGGAGCAGTACTTC	CAISEGREQYF
TRBV2	.	TRBD1	TRBJ1-5	TGTGCCAGCAGCCTACAGGGGGCGCGGAGCAATCAGCCCCAGCATTTT	CASSLQGARSNQPQHF
TRBV10-3	.	.	TRBJ1-5	TGTGCCATCAGCGCGACAGAGGCTAGCAATCAGCCCCAGCATTTT	CAISATEASNQPQHF
TRBV9	.	.	TRBJ2-1	TGTGCCAGCAGCGTAGACGATGTAAAGCAGTTCTTC	CASSVDDVKQFF
TRBV11-2	.	TRBD2	TRBJ2-7	TGTGCCAGCAGCTTCGGGAGGGAGGCCTACGAGCAGTACTTC	CASSFGREAYEQYF
TRBV2	once	TRBD2	TRBJ2-1	TGTGCCAGCGGCTCCGGGACTAGCAGCTACAATGAGCAGTTCTTC	CASGSGTSSYNEQFF
TRBV6-6	.	.	TRBJ1-2	TGTGCCAGCAGTCAAGAAGGGAGGGTTTATACCTTC	CASSQEGRVYTF
TRBV19	once	.	TRBJ1-1	TGTGCCAGTAGTATAGAGCAGGGTCGTAGGAACACTGAAGCTTTCTTT	CASSIEQGRRNTEAFF
TRBV9	.	.	TRBJ2-7	TGTGCCAGCAGCGTAGGGATAGGCGAGCAGTACTTC	CASSVGIGEQYF